This T cell receptor (beta chain) was identified during a study of blood T cells in healthy people across ages. Overall study findings and caveats: Those diversity estimates obtained from one million T cells were thought to be underestimates. PBMCs that were unsorted prevented a conclusive naive versus antigen-experienced comparison.

The second PCR ran about 6 to 11 cycles with a sample-barcoded 5' primer and J-beta primers. There were at least 3 million CDR3-containing paired-end reads obtained from each sample. TCRdb recomputed calls from the 5' RACE reads with MiXCR, one row per CDR3 protein. The profile shows over 700,000 distinct CDR3 sequences, about 53% of them singletons. In the case of this clonotype: Its antigen remains unidentified.

Each donor's blood draw was roughly 10 milliliters of peripheral blood. CDR3 size: 15 residues. Per germline, CDR1 SGHTA and CDR2 FQGNSA. The rearrangement links TRBV7-2 to TRBJ2-1, with TRBD2 matching over 8 bases. The assigned J gene may be wrong: the sequence end matches TRBJ2-7 better. Source material: blood. The TCR sequence derives from a man older than 75 in good health. CDR3 bases: TGTGCCAGCAGCTTTCCGACTAGCGAGGGGGGGGAGCAGTACTTC. Protein product: CASSFPTSEGGEQYF.